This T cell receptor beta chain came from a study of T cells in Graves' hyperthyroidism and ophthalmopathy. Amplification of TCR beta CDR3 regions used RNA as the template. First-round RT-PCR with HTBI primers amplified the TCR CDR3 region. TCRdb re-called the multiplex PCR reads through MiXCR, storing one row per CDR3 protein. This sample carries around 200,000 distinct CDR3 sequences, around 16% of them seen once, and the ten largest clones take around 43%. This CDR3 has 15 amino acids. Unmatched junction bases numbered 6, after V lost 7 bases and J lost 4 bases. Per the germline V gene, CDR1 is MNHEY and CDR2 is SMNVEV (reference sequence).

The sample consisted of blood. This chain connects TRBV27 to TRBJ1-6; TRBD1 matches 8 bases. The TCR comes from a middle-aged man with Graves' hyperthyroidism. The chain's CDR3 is CASNTRDRYNSPLHF. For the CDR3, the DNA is TGTGCCAGCAATACCCGGGACAGGTATAATTCACCCCTCCACTTT.